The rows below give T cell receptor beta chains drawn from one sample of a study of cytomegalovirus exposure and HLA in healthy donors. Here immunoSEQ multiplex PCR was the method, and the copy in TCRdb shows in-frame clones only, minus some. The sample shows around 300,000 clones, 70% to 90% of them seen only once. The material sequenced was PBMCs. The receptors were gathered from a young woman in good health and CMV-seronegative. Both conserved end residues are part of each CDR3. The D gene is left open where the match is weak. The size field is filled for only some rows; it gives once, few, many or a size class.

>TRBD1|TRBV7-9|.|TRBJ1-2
CASSSQPVGQGLRNYTF
TGTGCCAGCAGCTCACAGCCTGTTGGACAGGGGTTACGTAACTACACCTTC
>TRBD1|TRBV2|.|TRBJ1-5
CASREQGANQPQHF
TGTGCCAGCAGAGAACAGGGGGCGAATCAGCCCCAGCATTTT
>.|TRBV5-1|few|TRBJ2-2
CASSPTLGDTGELFF
TGCGCCAGCAGCCCGACTCTAGGGGACACCGGGGAGCTGTTTTTT
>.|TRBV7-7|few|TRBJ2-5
CASSFQAQETQYF
TGTGCTAGCAGCTTCCAAGCTCAAGAGACCCAGTACTTC
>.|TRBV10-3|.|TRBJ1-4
CAISDNTDEKLFF
TGTGCCATCAGTGATAACACAGACGAAAAACTGTTTTTT
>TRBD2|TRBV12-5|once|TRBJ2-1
CASGILGTSGGGNEQFF
TGTGCTAGTGGTATCCTCGGGACTAGCGGGGGGGGCAATGAGCAGTTCTTC
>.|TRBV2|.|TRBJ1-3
CASSGGISSGNTIYF
TGTGCCAGCTCGGGGGGGATTAGCTCTGGAAACACCATATATTTT
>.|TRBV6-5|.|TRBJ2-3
CASSYSSQSHTDTQYF
TGTGCCAGCAGTTACTCTAGCCAATCCCACACAGATACGCAGTATTTT
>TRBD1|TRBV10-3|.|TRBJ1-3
CAIGTGTGLGNTIYF
TGTGCCATCGGGACCGGGACAGGGCTTGGAAACACCATATATTTT
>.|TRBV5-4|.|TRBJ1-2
CASSLASTQANYGYTF
TGTGCCAGCAGCTTGGCGAGCACCCAAGCTAACTATGGCTACACCTTC
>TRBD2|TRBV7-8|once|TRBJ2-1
CASSLVGLGLAGGEQFF
TGTGCCAGCAGCTTAGTGGGGTTGGGACTAGCGGGAGGTGAGCAGTTCTTC
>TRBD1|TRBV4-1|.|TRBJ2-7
CASSRAGTAEPYEQYF
TGCGCCAGCAGCCGCGCCGGGACAGCTGAACCCTACGAGCAGTACTTC
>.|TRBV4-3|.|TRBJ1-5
CASSQVAHSQPQHF
TGCGCCAGCAGCCAAGTCGCCCACAGTCAGCCCCAGCATTTT
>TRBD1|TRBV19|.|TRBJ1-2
CASGPTGADGYTF
TGTGCCAGTGGACCGACAGGGGCGGATGGCTACACCTTC
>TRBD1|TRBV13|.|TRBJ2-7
CASTFGTGEYRSYEQYF
TGTGCCAGCACCTTCGGGACAGGGGAATACAGGTCCTACGAGCAGTACTTC
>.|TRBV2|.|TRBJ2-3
CASRADSTDTQYF
TGTGCCAGCAGGGCAGATTCCACAGATACGCAGTATTTT
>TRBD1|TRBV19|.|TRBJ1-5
CASMGQGSGQPQHF
TGTGCCAGTATGGGACAGGGATCGGGGCAGCCCCAGCATTTT
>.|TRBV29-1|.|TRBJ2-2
CSAGTHASTGELFF
TGCAGCGCCGGGACTCATGCGAGTACCGGGGAGCTGTTTTTT
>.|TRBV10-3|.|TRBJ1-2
CAINRGTHGYTF
TGTGCCATCAATCGGGGGACCCATGGCTACACCTTC
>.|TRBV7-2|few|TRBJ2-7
CASSDTAYEQYF
TGTGCCAGCTCTGACACAGCCTACGAGCAGTACTTC
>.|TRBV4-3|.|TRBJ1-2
CASSQDQVPNYGYTF
TGCGCCAGCAGCCAAGATCAGGTCCCCAACTATGGCTACACCTTC
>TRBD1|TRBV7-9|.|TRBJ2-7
CASTRTGGFYEQYF
TGTGCCAGCACCCGGACAGGGGGATTCTACGAGCAGTACTTC
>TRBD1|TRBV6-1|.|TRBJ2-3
CASRPTGTDTQYF
TGTGCCAGCAGGCCGACAGGGACAGATACGCAGTATTTT
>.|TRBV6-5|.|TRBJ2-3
CASSQEYF
TGTGCCAGCAGTCAGGAGTATTTT
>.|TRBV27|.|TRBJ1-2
CASSFRYGSDGYTF
TGTGCCAGCAGTTTCCGATACGGGAGTGATGGCTACACCTTC
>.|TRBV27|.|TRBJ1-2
CASSPGLTSGGYTF
TGTGCCAGCAGTCCCGGACTGACGTCCGGCGGCTACACCTTC
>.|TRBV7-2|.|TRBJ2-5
CASSLDRETQYF
TGTGCCAGCAGCTTAGACAGGGAGACCCAGTACTTC